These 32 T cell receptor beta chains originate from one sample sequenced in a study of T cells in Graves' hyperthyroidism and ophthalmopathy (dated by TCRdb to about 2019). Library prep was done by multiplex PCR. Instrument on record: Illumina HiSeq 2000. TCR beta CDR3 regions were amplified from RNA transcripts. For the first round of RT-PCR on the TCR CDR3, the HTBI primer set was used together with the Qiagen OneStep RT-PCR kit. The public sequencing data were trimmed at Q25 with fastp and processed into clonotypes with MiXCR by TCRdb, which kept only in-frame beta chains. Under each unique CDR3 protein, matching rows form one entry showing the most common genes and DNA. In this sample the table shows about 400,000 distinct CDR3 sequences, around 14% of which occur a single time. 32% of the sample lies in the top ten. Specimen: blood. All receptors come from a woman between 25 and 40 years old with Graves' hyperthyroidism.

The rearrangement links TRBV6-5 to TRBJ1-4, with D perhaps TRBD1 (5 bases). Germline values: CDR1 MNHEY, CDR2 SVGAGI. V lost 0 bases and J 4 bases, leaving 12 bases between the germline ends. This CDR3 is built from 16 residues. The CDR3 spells CASSYSHGTFNEKLFF. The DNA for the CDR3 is TGTGCCAGCAGTTACTCTCACGGGACCTTTAATGAAAAACTGTTTTTT.

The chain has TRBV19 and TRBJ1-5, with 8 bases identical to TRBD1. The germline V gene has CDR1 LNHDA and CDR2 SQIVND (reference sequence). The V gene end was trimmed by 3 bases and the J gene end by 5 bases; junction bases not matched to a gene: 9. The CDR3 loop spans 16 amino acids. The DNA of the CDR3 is TGTGCCAGTAGTATCACCCGGACAGGGCTCCATCAGCCCCAGCATTTT. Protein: CASSITRTGLHQPQHF. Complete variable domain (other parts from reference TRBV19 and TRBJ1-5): DGGITQSPKYLFRKEGQNVTLSCEQNLNHDAMYWYRQDPGQGLRLIYYSQIVNDFQKGDIAEGYSVSREKKESFPLTVTSAQKNPTAFYLCASSITRTGLHQPQHFGDGTRLSIL.

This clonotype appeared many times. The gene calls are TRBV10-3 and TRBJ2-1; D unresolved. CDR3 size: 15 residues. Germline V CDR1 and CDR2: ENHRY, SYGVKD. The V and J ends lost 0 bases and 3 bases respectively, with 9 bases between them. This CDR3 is CAISESTALYNEQFF. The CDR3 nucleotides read TGTGCCATCAGTGAGTCGACCGCCCTCTACAATGAGCAGTTCTTC.

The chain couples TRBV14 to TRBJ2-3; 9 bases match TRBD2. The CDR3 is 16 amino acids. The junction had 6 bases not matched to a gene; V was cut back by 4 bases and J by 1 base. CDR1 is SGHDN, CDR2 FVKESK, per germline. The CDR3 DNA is TGTGCCAGCAGCCGACGGACTAGCGAACGCACAGATACGCAGTATTTT. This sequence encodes CASSRRTSERTDTQYF.

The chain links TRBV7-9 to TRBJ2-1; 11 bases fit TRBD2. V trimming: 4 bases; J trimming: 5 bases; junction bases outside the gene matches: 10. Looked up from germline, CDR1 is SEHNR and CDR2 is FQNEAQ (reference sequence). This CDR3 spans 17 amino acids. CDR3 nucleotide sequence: TGTGCCAGCAGCTCCCCACCGGGACTAGCGGTCCACAATGAGCAGTTCTTC. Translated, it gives CASSSPPGLAVHNEQFF.

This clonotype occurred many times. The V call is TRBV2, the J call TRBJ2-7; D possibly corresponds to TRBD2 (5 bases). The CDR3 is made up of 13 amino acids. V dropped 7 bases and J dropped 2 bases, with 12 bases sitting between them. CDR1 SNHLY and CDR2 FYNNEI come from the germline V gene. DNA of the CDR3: TGTGCCAGCAACCTAGGGCGGGCCTACGAGCAGTACTTC. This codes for CASNLGRAYEQYF.

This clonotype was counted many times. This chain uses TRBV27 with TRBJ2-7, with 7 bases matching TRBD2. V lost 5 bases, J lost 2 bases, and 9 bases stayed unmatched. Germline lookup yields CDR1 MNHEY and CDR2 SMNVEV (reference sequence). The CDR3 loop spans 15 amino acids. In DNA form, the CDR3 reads TGTGCCAGCAGTGCCGGGACTACCTATACCTACGAGCAGTACTTC. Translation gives CASSAGTTYTYEQYF.

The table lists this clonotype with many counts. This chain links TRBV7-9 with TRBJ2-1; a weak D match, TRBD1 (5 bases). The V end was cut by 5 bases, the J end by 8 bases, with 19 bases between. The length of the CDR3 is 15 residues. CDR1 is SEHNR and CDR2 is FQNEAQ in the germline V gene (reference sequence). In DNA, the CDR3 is TGTGCCAGCAGCCCTAGTGGTTTGAGCAGGGATGAGCAGTTCTTC. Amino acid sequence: CASSPSGLSRDEQFF. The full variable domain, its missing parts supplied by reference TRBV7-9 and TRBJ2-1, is DTGVSQNPRHKITKRGQNVTFRCDPISEHNRLYWYRQTLGQGPEFLTYFQNEAQLEKSRLLSDRFSAERPKGSFSTLEIQRTEQGDSAMYLCASSPSGLSRDEQFFGPGTRLTVL.

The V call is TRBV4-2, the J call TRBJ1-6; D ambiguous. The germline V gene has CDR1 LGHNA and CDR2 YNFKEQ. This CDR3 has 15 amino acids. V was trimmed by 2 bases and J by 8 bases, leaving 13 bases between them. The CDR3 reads CASSQSGQTYSPLHF. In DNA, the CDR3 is TGTGCCAGCAGCCAATCGGGCCAGACCTATTCACCCCTCCACTTT.

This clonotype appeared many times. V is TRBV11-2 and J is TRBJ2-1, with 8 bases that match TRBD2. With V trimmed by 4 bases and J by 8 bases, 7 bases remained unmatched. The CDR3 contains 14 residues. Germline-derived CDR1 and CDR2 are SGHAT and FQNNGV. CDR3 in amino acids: CASSYTGTRYEQFF. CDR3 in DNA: TGTGCCAGCAGCTACACCGGGACTAGATATGAGCAGTTCTTC.

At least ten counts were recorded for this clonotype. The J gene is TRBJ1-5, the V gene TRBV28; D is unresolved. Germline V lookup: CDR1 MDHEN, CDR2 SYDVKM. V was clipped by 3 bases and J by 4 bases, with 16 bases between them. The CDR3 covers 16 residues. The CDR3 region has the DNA TGTGCCAGCAGTTTGAGTCAGGTGATCGGTAATCAGCCCCAGCATTTT. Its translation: CASSLSQVIGNQPQHF.

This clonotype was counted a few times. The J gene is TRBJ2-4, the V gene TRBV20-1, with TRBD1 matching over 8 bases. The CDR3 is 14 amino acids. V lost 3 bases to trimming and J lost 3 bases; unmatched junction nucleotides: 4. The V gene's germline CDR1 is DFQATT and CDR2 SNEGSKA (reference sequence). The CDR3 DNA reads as TGCAGTGCTAGTCCGACAGGGGTCAAAAACATTCAGTACTTC. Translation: CSASPTGVKNIQYF.

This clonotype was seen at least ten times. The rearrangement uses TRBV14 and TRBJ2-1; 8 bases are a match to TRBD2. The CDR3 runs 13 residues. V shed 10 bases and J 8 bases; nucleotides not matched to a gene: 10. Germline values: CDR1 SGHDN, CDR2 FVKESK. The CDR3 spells CATATSGGDEQFF. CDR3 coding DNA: TGTGCCACCGCTACTAGCGGAGGGGATGAGCAGTTCTTC.

CDR3 in DNA: TGTGCCAGCAGTACAAGGGGTCAGGGGATCGTCAATGAGCAGTTCTTC. This gives the protein CASSTRGQGIVNEQFF. The J gene is TRBJ2-1, the V gene TRBV28, with TRBD1 as a possible D gene (6 bases). V was cut by 5 bases and J by 6 bases, with 20 bases left in between. The CDR3 length is 16 residues. CDR1 is MDHEN, CDR2 SYDVKM, per germline.

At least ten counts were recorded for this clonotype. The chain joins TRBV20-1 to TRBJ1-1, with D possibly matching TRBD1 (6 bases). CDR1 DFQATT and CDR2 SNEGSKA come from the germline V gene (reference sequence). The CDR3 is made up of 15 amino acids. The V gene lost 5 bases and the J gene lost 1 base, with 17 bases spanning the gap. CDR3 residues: CSAGTTGPGNTEAFF. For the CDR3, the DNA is TGCAGTGCTGGTACGACAGGCCCCGGGAACACTGAAGCTTTCTTT.

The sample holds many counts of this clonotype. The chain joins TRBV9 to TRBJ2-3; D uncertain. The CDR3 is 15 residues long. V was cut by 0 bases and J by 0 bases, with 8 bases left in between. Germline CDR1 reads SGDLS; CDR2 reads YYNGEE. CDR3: CASSVGRPSTDTQYF. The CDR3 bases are TGTGCCAGCAGCGTAGGAAGGCCTAGCACAGATACGCAGTATTTT.

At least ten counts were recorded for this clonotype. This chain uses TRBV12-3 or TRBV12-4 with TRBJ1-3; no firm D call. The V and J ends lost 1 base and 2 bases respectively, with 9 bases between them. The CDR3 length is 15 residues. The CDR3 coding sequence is TGTGCCAGCAGTTTAGTCGGCGGAGCTGGAAACACCATATATTTT. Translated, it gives CASSLVGGAGNTIYF.

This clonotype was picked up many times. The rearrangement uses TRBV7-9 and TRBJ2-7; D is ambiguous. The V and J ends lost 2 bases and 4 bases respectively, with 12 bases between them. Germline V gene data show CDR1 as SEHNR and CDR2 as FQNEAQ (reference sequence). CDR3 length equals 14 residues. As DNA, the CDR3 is TGTGCCAGCAGCTTACCGGACCCCGGGTACGAGCAGTACTTC. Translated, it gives CASSLPDPGYEQYF.

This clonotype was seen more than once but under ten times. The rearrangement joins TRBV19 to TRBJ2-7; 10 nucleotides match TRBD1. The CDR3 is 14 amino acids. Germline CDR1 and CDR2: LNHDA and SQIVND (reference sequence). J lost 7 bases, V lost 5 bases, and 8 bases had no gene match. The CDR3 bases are TGTGCCAGTAGTTGGACAGGGGGAAGCGAAGAGCAGTACTTC. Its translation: CASSWTGGSEEQYF. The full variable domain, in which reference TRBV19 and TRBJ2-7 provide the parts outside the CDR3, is DGGITQSPKYLFRKEGQNVTLSCEQNLNHDAMYWYRQDPGQGLRLIYYSQIVNDFQKGDIAEGYSVSREKKESFPLTVTSAQKNPTAFYLCASSWTGGSEEQYFGPGTRLTVT.

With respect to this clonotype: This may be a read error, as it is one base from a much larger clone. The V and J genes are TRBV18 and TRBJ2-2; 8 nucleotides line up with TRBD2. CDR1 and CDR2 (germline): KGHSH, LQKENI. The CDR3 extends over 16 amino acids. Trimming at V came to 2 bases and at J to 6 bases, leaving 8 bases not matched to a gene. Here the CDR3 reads CASSPYRREAAGELFF. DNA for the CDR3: TGTGCCAGCTCACCATACCGGCGGGAGGCCGCCGGGGAGCTGTTTTTT.

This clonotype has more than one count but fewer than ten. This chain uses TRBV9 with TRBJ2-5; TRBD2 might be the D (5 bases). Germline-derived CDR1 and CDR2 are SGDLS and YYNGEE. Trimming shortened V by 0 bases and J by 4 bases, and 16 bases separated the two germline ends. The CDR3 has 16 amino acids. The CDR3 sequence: CASSVDSEAAGETQYF. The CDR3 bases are TGTGCCAGCAGCGTAGATTCGGAGGCTGCGGGAGAGACCCAGTACTTC.

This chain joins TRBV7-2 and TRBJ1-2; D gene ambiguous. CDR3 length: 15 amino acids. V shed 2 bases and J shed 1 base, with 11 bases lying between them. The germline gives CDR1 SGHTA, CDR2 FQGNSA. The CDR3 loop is CASSLSVGNNYGYTF. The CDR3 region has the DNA TGTGCCAGCAGCTTAAGTGTAGGGAATAACTATGGCTACACCTTC. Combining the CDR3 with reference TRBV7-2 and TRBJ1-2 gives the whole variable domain GAGVSQSPSNKVTEKGKDVELRCDPISGHTALYWYRQSLGQGLEFLIYFQGNSAPDKSGLPSDRFSAERTGGSVSTLTIQRTQQEDSAVYLCASSLSVGNNYGYTFGSGTRLTVV.

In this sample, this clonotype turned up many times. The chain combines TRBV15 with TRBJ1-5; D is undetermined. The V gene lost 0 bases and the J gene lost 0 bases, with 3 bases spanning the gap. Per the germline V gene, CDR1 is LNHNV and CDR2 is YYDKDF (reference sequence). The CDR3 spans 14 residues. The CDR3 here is CATSRDSSNQPQHF. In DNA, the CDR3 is TGTGCCACCAGCAGAGATAGTAGCAATCAGCCCCAGCATTTT. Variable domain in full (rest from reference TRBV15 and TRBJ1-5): DAMVIQNPRYQVTQFGKPVTLSCSQTLNHNVMYWYQQKSSQAPKLLFHYYDKDFNNEADTPDNFQSRRPNTSFCFLDIRSPGLGDTAMYLCATSRDSSNQPQHFGDGTRLSIL.

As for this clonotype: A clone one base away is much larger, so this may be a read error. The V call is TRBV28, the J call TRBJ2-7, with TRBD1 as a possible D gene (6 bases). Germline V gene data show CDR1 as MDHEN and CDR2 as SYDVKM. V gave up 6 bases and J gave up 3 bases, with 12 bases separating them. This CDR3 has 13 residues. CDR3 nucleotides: TGTGCCAGCAGCACACAGGGTATCTACGAGCAGTACTTC. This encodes CASSTQGIYEQYF.

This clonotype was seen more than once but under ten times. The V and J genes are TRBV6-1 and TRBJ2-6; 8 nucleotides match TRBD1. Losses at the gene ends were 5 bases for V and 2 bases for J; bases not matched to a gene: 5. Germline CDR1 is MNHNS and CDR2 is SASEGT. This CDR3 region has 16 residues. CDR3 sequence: CASSKLTGAGANVLTF. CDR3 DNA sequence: TGTGCCAGCAGTAAATTGACAGGGGCTGGGGCCAACGTCCTGACTTTC.

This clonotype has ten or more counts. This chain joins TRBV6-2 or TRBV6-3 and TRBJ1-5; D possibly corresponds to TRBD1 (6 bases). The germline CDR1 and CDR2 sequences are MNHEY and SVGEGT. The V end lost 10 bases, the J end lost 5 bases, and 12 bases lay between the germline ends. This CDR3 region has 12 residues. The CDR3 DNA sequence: TGTGCCACACAGGGAAAGGATCAGCCCCAGCATTTT. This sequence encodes CATQGKDQPQHF.

The CDR3 protein is CASSPRTAGSPLHF. The CDR3 bases are TGTGCCAGCAGCCCGAGGACAGCAGGGTCACCCCTCCACTTT. This chain joins TRBV5-6 and TRBJ1-6, with a tentative D call TRBD1 (6 bases). V lost 4 bases to trimming and J lost 10 bases, with 15 bases between them. The CDR3 runs 14 residues. Per the germline V gene, CDR1 is SGHDT and CDR2 is YYEEEE.

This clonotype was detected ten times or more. Here the CDR3 DNA reads TGTGCCAGCAGCTTAGCTGGGAAGGGCAATCAGCCCCAGCATTTT. It translates to CASSLAGKGNQPQHF. The J gene is TRBJ1-5, the V gene TRBV7-8; D not certain. The CDR3 spans 15 residues. Germline lookup yields CDR1 SGHVS and CDR2 FQNEAQ. V was trimmed by 0 bases and J by 2 bases, leaving 8 bases between them.

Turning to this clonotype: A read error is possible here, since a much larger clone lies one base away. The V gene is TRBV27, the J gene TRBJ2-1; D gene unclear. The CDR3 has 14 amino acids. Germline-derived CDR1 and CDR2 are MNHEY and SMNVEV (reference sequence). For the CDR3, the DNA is TGTGCCAGAAGTTTCGCAGGACCGGACAATGAGCAGTTCTTC. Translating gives CARSFAGPDNEQFF.

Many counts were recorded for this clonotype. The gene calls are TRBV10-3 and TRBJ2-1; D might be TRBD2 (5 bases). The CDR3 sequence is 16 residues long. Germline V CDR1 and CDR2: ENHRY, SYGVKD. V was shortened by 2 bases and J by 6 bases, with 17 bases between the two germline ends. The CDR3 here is CAISEGSGSVSNEQFF. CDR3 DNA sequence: TGTGCCATCAGTGAGGGGAGCGGTTCGGTAAGCAATGAGCAGTTCTTC.

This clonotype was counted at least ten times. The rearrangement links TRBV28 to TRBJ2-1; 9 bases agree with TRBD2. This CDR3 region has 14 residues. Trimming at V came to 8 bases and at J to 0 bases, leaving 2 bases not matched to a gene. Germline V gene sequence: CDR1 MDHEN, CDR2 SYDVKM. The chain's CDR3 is CASWTSASYNEQFF. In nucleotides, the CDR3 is TGTGCCAGCTGGACTAGCGCCTCCTACAATGAGCAGTTCTTC.

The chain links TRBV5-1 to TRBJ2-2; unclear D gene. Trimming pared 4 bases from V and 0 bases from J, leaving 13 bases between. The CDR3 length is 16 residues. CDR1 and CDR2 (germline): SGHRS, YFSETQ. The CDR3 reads CASSPQPPPNTGELFF. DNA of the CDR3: TGCGCCAGCAGCCCACAACCCCCGCCGAACACCGGGGAGCTGTTTTTT.